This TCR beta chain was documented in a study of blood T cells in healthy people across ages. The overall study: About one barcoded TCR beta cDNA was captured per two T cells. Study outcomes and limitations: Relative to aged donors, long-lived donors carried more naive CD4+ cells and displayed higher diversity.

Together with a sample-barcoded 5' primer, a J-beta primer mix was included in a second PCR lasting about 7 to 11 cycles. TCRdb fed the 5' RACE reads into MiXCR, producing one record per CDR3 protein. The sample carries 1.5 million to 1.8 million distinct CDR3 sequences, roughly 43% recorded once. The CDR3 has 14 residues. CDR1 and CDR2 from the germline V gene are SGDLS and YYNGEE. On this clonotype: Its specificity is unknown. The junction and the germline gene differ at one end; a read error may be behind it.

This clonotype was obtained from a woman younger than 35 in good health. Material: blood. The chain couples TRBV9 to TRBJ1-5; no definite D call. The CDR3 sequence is CVSSHDMGNQPQHF. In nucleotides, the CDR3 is TGTGTCAGCAGCCATGACATGGGGAATCAGCCCCAGCATTTT. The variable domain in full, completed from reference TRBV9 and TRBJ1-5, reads DSGVTQTPKHLITATGQRVTLRCSPRSGDLSVYWYQQSLDQGLQFLIQYYNGEERAKGNILERFSAQQFPDLHSELNLSSLELGDSALYFCVSSHDMGNQPQHFGDGTRLSIL.